This TCR beta chain is drawn from a study of tissue T cells after allogeneic stem cell transplantation. In the study overall: Enrolled prospectively were adult allogeneic hematopoietic cell transplant recipients whose graft-versus-host disease was steroid-refractory. Of the grafts for graft-versus-host disease patients, several were unmodified and three CD34-selected.

The CDR3 covers 16 residues. Germline assignment: CDR1 MDHEN and CDR2 SYDVKM. Trimming stripped 5 bases from V and 0 bases from J, with 16 bases between. Sequencing used immunoSEQ multiplex PCR; TCRdb keeps in-frame clones, though not all of them. The sample has about 26,000 clones, around 90% seen once. V usage is TRBV28 and J usage is TRBJ1-1; D gene ambiguous. The source is a male donor older than 55 who later had graft-versus-host disease after an allogeneic stem cell transplant. Source: blood, taken before transplantation. The CDR3 reads CASSPKLAIMNTEAFF. The CDR3, as DNA: TGTGCCAGCAGTCCTAAGTTAGCAATCATGAACACTGAAGCTTTCTTT. The entire variable domain, with the rest obtained from reference TRBV28 and TRBJ1-1, is as follows: DVKVTQSSRYLVKRTGEKVFLECVQDMDHENMFWYRQDPGLGLRLIYFSYDVKMKEKGDIPEGYSVSREKKERFSLILESASTNQTSMYLCASSPKLAIMNTEAFFGQGTRLTVV.